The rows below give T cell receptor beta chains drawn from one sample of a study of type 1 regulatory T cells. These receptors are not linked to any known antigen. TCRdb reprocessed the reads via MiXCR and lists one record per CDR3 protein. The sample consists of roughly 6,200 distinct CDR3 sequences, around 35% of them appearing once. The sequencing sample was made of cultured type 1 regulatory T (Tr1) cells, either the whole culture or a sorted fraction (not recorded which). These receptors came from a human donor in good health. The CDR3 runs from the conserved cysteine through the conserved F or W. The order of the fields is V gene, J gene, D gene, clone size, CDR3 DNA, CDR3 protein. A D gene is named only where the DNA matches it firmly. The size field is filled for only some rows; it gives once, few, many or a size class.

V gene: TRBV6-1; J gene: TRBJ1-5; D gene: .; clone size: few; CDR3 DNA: TGTGCCAGCAGTGAATCGTCGTGGGGCTCCCATAATCAGCCCCAGCATTTT; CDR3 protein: CASSESSWGSHNQPQHF
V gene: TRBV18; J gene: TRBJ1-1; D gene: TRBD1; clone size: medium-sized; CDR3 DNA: TGTGCCAGCTCACCTACAGGGGTCAAGACTGAAGCTTTCTTT; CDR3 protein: CASSPTGVKTEAFF
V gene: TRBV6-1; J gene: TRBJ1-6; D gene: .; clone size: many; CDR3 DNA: TGTGCCAGCAGTGAACCGGGGAATTCACCCCTCCACTTT; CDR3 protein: CASSEPGNSPLHF
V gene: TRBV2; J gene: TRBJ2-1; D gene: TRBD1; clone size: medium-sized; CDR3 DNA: TGTGCCAGCAGTGGTGGACAGGAATACAATGAGCAGTTCTTC; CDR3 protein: CASSGGQEYNEQFF
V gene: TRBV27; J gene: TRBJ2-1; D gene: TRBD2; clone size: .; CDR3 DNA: TGTGCCAGCAGCCTTATCGGGGTAGCGGGGTACTACAATGAGCAGTTCTTC; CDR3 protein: CASSLIGVAGYYNEQFF
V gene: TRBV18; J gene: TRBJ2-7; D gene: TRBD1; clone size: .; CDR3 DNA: TGTGCCAGCTCACCTCTGACAGGGGGTGAGCAGTACTTC; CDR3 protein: CASSPLTGGEQYF
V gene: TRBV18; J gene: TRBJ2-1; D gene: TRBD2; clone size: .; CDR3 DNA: TGTGCCAGCTCACGGACTAGCGGGAGTAATGAGCAGTTCTTC; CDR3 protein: CASSRTSGSNEQFF
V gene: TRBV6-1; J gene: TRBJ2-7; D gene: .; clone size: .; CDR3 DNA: TGTGCCAGCACCTCGGGACACATACTACTTTCCTACGAGCAGTACTTC; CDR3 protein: CASTSGHILLSYEQYF
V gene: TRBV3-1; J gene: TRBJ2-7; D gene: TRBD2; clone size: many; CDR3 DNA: TGTGCCAGCAGTTCTAAAGCGGGAGAAGGCGAGCAGTACTTC; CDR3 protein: CASSSKAGEGEQYF
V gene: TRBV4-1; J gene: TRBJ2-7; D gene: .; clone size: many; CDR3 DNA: TGCGCCAGCAGCCCGGGACGGCCTCCCTACGAGCAGTACTTC; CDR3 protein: CASSPGRPPYEQYF
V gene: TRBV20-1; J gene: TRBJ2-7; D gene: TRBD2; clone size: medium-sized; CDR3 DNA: TGCAGTGCAACCCGTGGACTAGCGGGACTGCAGTACTTC; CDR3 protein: CSATRGLAGLQYF
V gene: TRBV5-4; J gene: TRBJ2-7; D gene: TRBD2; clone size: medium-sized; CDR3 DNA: TGTGCCAGCACCCCGAGCGGGAGGATAGGCGAGCAGTACTTC; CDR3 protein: CASTPSGRIGEQYF
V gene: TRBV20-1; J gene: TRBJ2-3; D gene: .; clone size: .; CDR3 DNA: TGCAGTGCTAGGATGAGTCAAGATACGCAGTATTTT; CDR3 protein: CSARMSQDTQYF
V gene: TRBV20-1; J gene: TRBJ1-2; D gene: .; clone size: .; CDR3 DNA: TGCAGTGTTTATCTGCGACTAGGAGGCTACACCTTC; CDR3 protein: CSVYLRLGGYTF
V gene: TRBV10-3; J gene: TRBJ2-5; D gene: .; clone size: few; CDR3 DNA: TGTGCCATCAGTGACTGGCGGGAACGAGAGACCCAGTACTTC; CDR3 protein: CAISDWRERETQYF
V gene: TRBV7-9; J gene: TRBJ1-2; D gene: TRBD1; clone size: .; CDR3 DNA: TGTGCCAGCAGCTTAGTCAGGGGGGATGGCTACACCTTC; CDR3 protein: CASSLVRGDGYTF
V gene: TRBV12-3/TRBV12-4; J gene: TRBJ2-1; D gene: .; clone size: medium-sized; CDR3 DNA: TGTGCCAGCAGTTTTCGATGGGGGATAACGGACAATGAGCAGTTCTTC; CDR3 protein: CASSFRWGITDNEQFF
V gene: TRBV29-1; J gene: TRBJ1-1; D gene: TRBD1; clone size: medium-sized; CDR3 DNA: TGCAGCACCAGACAGGGGATGAACACTGAAGCTTTCTTT; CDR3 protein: CSTRQGMNTEAFF
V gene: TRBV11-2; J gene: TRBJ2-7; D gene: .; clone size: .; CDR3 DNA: TGTGCCAGCAGCTTAGGAGACTTTCCCTACGAGCAGTACTTC; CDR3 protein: CASSLGDFPYEQYF
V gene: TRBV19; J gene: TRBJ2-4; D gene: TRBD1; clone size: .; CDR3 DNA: TGTGCCAGTGGCGGACAGGGGCGCTTAGCCGGGCACATTCAGTACTTC; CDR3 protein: CASGGQGRLAGHIQYF
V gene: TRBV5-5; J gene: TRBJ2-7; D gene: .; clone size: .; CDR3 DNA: TGTGCCAGCAGCTTGGGACCCCCAGACTACGAGCAGTACTTC; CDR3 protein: CASSLGPPDYEQYF
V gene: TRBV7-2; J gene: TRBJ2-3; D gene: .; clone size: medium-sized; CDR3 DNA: TGTGCCAGCAGCTTAGGTTCGGTAGATACGCAGTATTTT; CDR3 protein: CASSLGSVDTQYF
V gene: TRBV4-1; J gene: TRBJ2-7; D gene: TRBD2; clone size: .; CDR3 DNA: TGCGCCAGCAGCCAAGATCTCGGGGTAAAGCGGGGGCAGTACTTC; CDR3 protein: CASSQDLGVKRGQYF
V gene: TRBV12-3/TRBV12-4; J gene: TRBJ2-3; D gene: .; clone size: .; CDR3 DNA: TGTGCCAGCAGTTTAGCGCTCCCGGGACCAGCCAGTGATACGCAGTATTTT; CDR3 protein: CASSLALPGPASDTQYF
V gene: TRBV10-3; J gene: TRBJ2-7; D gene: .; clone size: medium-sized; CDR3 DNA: TGTGCCATCAGCGCAGACAGAACCTCCTACGAGCAGTACTTC; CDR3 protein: CAISADRTSYEQYF
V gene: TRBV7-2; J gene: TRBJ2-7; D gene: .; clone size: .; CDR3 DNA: TGTGCCAGCAGCTTACGTGTGTCCTCCTACGAGCAGTACTTC; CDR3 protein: CASSLRVSSYEQYF
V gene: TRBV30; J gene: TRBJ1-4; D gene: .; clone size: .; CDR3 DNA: TGTGCCTGGAGTGGCTCGACTGGGGGCGAAAAACTGTTTTTT; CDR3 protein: CAWSGSTGGEKLFF
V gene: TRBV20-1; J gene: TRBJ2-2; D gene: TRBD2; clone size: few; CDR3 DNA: TGCAGTGCTAGTAGGGGACTAGCGGTCACCGGGGAGCTGTTTTTT; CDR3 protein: CSASRGLAVTGELFF
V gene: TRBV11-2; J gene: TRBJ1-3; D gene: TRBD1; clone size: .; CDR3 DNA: TGTGCCAGCAGCTTGCCGACAGGGATAAACACCATATATTTT; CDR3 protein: CASSLPTGINTIYF
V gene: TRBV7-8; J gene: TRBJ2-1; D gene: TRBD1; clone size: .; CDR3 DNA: TGTGCCAGCAGCGCCCCCCAGGGGGCCCCTAGATTAGACAATGAGCAGTTCTTC; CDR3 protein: CASSAPQGAPRLDNEQFF
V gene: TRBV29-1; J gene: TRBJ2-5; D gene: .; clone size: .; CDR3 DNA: TGCAGCGTTGATAAAAGAGGGGGACAGACCCAGTACTTC; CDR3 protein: CSVDKRGGQTQYF